A single T cell receptor beta chain is shown here with its context. This entry is derived from a study of CD8+ T cells in alopecia areata. TCR sequencing used cDNA made by reverse transcription of extracted RNA. TCRdb's table, derived via immunoSEQ multiplex PCR, lists solely in-frame clones and lacks some. In the table there are 65,000 to 90,000 clones, around 54% of which are singletons. The V end was cut by 4 bases, the J end by 4 bases, with 13 bases between. The germline CDR1 and CDR2 sequences are LGHNA and YSLEER. This CDR3 contains 15 residues. The sequenced material came from NKG2D-high CD8+ T cells sorted from blood. The receptor's source is a human donor with alopecia areata. V and J are TRBV4-3 and TRBJ2-2, with a tentative D call TRBD1 (6 bases). The CDR3 reads CASSPADSSTGELFF. As DNA, the CDR3 is TGCGCCAGCAGCCCCGCGGACAGCTCCACCGGGGAGCTGTTTTTT.